This passage covers 27 T cell receptor beta chains from one sample sequenced in a study of T cell responses to AZD1222 COVID-19 vaccine. TCRdb's table, derived via immunoSEQ multiplex PCR, lists solely in-frame clones and lacks some. This table has 100,000 to 150,000 clones, about 89% appearing once. Here the sequenced sample was peripheral blood, taken on day 0 of AZD1222 vaccination. The receptors originated from an adult in good health.

The chain carries TRBV27 and TRBJ1-4, with TRBD1 as a possible D gene (5 bases). V shed 2 bases and J shed 10 bases, with 14 bases lying between them. This CDR3 has 14 residues. CDR1 is MNHEY, CDR2 SMNVEV, per germline (reference sequence). CDR3 residues: CASSLKRGEGKLFF. The CDR3 DNA reads TGTGCCAGCAGTTTAAAGAGGGGTGAAGGAAAACTGTTTTTT.

The chain is built from TRBV5-1 and TRBJ2-7, with TRBD1 matching 8 bases. Trimming cost V 0 bases and J 6 bases; bases outside gene matches: 8. Germline V gene sequence: CDR1 SGHRS, CDR2 YFSETQ. CDR3 length: 15 residues. The CDR3 sequence is CASSLGQGTLAEQYF. In nucleotides, the CDR3 is TGCGCCAGCAGCTTGGGACAGGGGACCCTAGCCGAGCAGTACTTC.

Here the CDR3 DNA reads TGTGCCAGCACCCCGGTCACTGAAGCTTTCTTT. This translates into CASTPVTEAFF. The J gene is TRBJ1-1, the V gene TRBV12-3 or TRBV12-4; D not certain. Trimming took off 7 bases at V and 4 bases at J, with 7 bases between the two ends. The CDR3 covers 11 residues.

The V gene is TRBV9, the J gene TRBJ2-1; TRBD2 matches at 7 bases. The V and J ends lost 4 bases and 2 bases, in that order; junction bases with no gene match: 9. The CDR3 spans 16 residues. Germline CDR1 SGDLS, CDR2 YYNGEE. CDR3 amino acids: CASSPRLAETYNEQFF. CDR3 sequence (DNA): TGTGCCAGCAGCCCCAGACTAGCCGAAACCTACAATGAGCAGTTCTTC.

The J gene is TRBJ1-1, the V gene TRBV7-8; the D is unclear. Germline CDR1 reads SGHVS; CDR2 reads FQNEAQ. V dropped 2 bases and J dropped 1 base, with 8 bases sitting between them. CDR3 length: 14 residues. CDR3 sequence reads: CASSLPGENTEAFF. The CDR3 nucleotides read TGTGCCAGCAGCTTACCGGGCGAGAACACTGAAGCTTTCTTT.

V usage is TRBV12-5 and J usage is TRBJ1-6; D call uncertain. Trimming shortened V by 1 base and J by 5 bases, and 6 bases separated the two germline ends. The CDR3 sequence is 14 residues long. Looked up from germline, CDR1 is LGHNT and CDR2 is FRNRAP. DNA for the CDR3: TGTGCTAGTGGTTTGGGGCCAGATAATTCACCCCTCCACTTT. Amino acid sequence: CASGLGPDNSPLHF.

The chain carries TRBV19 and TRBJ2-7; 8 bases line up with TRBD1. The CDR3 consists of 15 residues. The ends lost 4 bases at V and 4 bases at J; junction bases unmatched: 9. Looked up from germline, CDR1 is LNHDA and CDR2 is SQIVND (reference sequence). The CDR3 sequence: CASSTQPGQGYEQYF. The DNA of the CDR3 is TGTGCCAGTAGTACCCAGCCTGGACAGGGTTACGAGCAGTACTTC.

The chain carries TRBV5-1 and TRBJ1-3; 10 nucleotides agree with TRBD1. Germline V gives CDR1 SGHRS, CDR2 YFSETQ. The V and J ends lost 6 bases and 2 bases, in that order; junction bases with no gene match: 8. This CDR3 has 16 residues. Here the CDR3 reads CASTGQGQGTGNTIYF. In nucleotides, the CDR3 is TGCGCCAGCACCGGCCAGGGACAGGGGACTGGAAACACCATATATTTT.

V gene TRBV5-6 combines with J gene TRBJ2-2; D may be TRBD1 (6 bases). The CDR3 is 16 residues long. V was trimmed by 6 bases and J by 0 bases, leaving 15 bases between them. Germline CDR1 is SGHDT and CDR2 is YYEEEE. The CDR3 coding sequence is TGTGCCAGCACCCGTAGGACAGCCTCGAACACCGGGGAGCTGTTTTTT. Protein product: CASTRRTASNTGELFF. Combining the CDR3 with reference TRBV5-6 and TRBJ2-2 gives the whole variable domain DAGVTQSPTHLIKTRGQQVTLRCSPKSGHDTVSWYQQALGQGPQFIFQYYEEEERQRGNFPDRFSGHQFPNYSSELNVNALLLGDSALYLCASTRRTASNTGELFFGEGSRLTVL.

CDR3 in amino acids: CASSMGKTTDTQYF. The CDR3 nucleotides are TGTGCCAGTAGTATGGGGAAGACCACAGATACGCAGTATTTT. This chain joins TRBV19 and TRBJ2-3; the D is unclear. The CDR3 is 14 amino acids. The V end was cut by 3 bases, the J end by 2 bases, with 9 bases between. Germline CDR1 is LNHDA and CDR2 is SQIVND (reference sequence).

The chain uses TRBV5-1 and TRBJ2-2; tentative D call: TRBD1 (6 bases). V lost 2 bases, J lost 6 bases, and 11 bases lay in between. Looked up from germline, CDR1 is SGHRS and CDR2 is YFSETQ. The CDR3 totals 14 residues. The CDR3 loop reads CASSLGQTAGELFF. DNA of the CDR3: TGCGCCAGCAGCTTAGGACAGACCGCCGGGGAGCTGTTTTTT. The full variable domain, rest sourced from reference TRBV5-1 and TRBJ2-2, is KAGVTQTPRYLIKTRGQQVTLSCSPISGHRSVSWYQQTPGQGLQFLFEYFSETQRNKGNFPGRFSGRQFSNSRSEMNVSTLELGDSALYLCASSLGQTAGELFFGEGSRLTVL.

This clone was seen more than once but under ten times. J is TRBJ2-7 and V is TRBV28; no clear D. Germline CDR1 MDHEN, CDR2 SYDVKM. Trimming shortened V by 6 bases and J by 1 base, and 7 bases separated the two germline ends. The CDR3 has 12 amino acids. CDR3 DNA sequence: TGTGCCAGCAGGGGGATGTCCTACGAGCAGTACTTC. It codes for CASRGMSYEQYF.

The chain combines TRBV6-2 or TRBV6-3 with TRBJ1-1; D gene unclear. Germline CDR1 and CDR2: MNHEY and SVGEGT. V lost 2 bases, J lost 6 bases, and 13 bases lay in between. CDR3 size: 14 residues. CDR3 DNA sequence: TGTGCCAGCAGTTACGCTAGGGCGGCCGCTGAAGCTTTCTTT. Its protein product is CASSYARAAAEAFF.

The chain couples TRBV27 to TRBJ2-5; D uncertain. The CDR3 runs 17 residues. Per the germline V gene, CDR1 is MNHEY and CDR2 is SMNVEV (reference sequence). Trimming pared 4 bases from V and 1 base from J, leaving 19 bases between. The CDR3 bases are TGTGCCAGCAGTTACCCCCAAACCTCCGAGGTCCAAGAGACCCAGTACTTC. This gives the protein CASSYPQTSEVQETQYF.

This chain connects TRBV19 to TRBJ2-3, with 8 bases lining up with TRBD2. Per germline, CDR1 LNHDA and CDR2 SQIVND (reference sequence). CDR3 size: 16 residues. Unmatched junction bases numbered 7, after V lost 3 bases and J lost 2 bases. CDR3 in amino acids: CASSIGGGQNTDTQYF. CDR3 bases: TGTGCCAGTAGTATCGGGGGGGGGCAGAACACAGATACGCAGTATTTT.

This chain uses TRBV2 with TRBJ2-3; D may be TRBD2 (6 bases). Germline CDR1 is SNHLY and CDR2 is FYNNEI. V lost 6 bases and J lost 0, with 10 bases in between. This CDR3 region has 14 residues. In DNA, the CDR3 is TGTGCCAGCAGCGGGGGTCTGAGCACAGATACGCAGTATTTT. It translates to CASSGGLSTDTQYF.

The chain couples TRBV30 to TRBJ2-5, with TRBD1 matching 7 bases. Per the germline V gene, CDR1 is GTSNPN and CDR2 is SVGIG (reference sequence). The CDR3 consists of 12 residues. V was pared by 4 bases and J by 5 bases, with 4 bases of the junction left unmatched. For the CDR3, the DNA is TGTGCCTGGACACTGGACAGGGAGACCCAGTACTTC. Translation gives CAWTLDRETQYF.

This clone turned up a few times. The rearrangement joins TRBV28 to TRBJ2-7; 7 bases align to TRBD2. This CDR3 is built from 15 residues. Germline V CDR1 and CDR2: MDHEN, SYDVKM. The ends lost 1 base at V and 2 bases at J; junction bases unmatched: 5. CDR3 DNA: TGTGCCAGCAGTTTATCGGGACTACCTCCCTACGAGCAGTACTTC. Its protein is CASSLSGLPPYEQYF.

This chain links TRBV11-3 with TRBJ2-1; no definite D call. V lost 6 bases to trimming and J lost 7 bases, with 16 bases between them. Looked up from germline, CDR1 is SGHNT and CDR2 is YENEEA. The CDR3 covers 14 residues. The CDR3 bases are TGTGCCAGCAGTTACTCATTCTCTGAGAATGAGCAGTTCTTC. Encoded protein: CASSYSFSENEQFF. The variable domain in full, completed from reference TRBV11-3 and TRBJ2-1, reads EAGVVQSPRYKIIEKKQPVAFWCNPISGHNTLYWYLQNLGQGPELLIRYENEEAVDDSQLPKDRFSAERLKGVDSTLKIQPAELGDSAVYLCASSYSFSENEQFFGPGTRLTVL.

This clone was observed once. This chain uses TRBV28 with TRBJ1-1; a weak D match, TRBD1 (5 bases). Germline values: CDR1 MDHEN, CDR2 SYDVKM. The V end was cut by 8 bases, the J end by 5 bases, with 18 bases between. The CDR3 length is 14 residues. DNA of the CDR3: TGTGCCAGCTCTAACGGGGGAACGGGGACTGAAGCTTTCTTT. It encodes CASSNGGTGTEAFF.

The rearrangement joins TRBV18 to TRBJ1-6; TRBD1 might be the D (5 bases). The CDR3 covers 13 residues. Trimming pared 8 bases from V and 8 bases from J, leaving 13 bases between. Germline CDR1 KGHSH, CDR2 LQKENI. The CDR3 is CASGGKRDSPLHF. The CDR3 nucleotides read TGTGCCAGCGGGGGTAAACGGGATTCACCCCTCCACTTT.

This clone was recorded only once. The chain employs TRBV5-1 and TRBJ2-3; no clear D. In germline, CDR1 is SGHRS, CDR2 YFSETQ. Trimming removed 0 bases at V and 4 bases at J, with 0 bases between. CDR3 length: 11 residues. The CDR3 region has the DNA TGCGCCAGCAGCTTGGCAGATACGCAGTATTTT. Protein sequence: CASSLADTQYF.

The rearrangement links TRBV20-1 to TRBJ1-5; 8 bases agree with TRBD1. This CDR3 is 16 amino acids long. Germline CDR1 DFQATT, CDR2 SNEGSKA (reference sequence). With 3 bases clipped from V and 2 bases from J, the junction kept 9 bases outside the gene matches. Written as DNA, the CDR3 is TGCAGTGCTAGTACGGCGACAGGGGTTGGCAATCAGCCCCAGCATTTT. It yields the protein CSASTATGVGNQPQHF.

V gene TRBV5-1 combines with J gene TRBJ1-1; possible D gene TRBD1, 5 bases. Germline lookup yields CDR1 SGHRS and CDR2 YFSETQ. The CDR3 is 14 amino acids. With 3 bases removed from V and 6 bases from J, the gap between germline ends came to 15 bases. The chain's CDR3 is CASSSGGAGSEAFF. CDR3 nucleotides: TGCGCCAGCAGCTCCGGAGGGGCAGGGTCTGAAGCTTTCTTT.

DNA for the CDR3: TGTGCCATCAGTCAGGGAGGCGCCGCTGAAGCTTTCTTT. Encoded protein: CAISQGGAAEAFF. The chain combines TRBV10-3 with TRBJ1-1, with D possibly TRBD1 on 5 matching bases. Germline lookup yields CDR1 ENHRY and CDR2 SYGVKD. V was trimmed by 5 bases and J by 6 bases, leaving 13 bases between them. The CDR3 has 13 amino acids.

CDR3 sequence reads: CASSEEGYGYTF. CDR3 DNA sequence: TGTGCCAGCAGTGAAGAAGGGTATGGCTACACCTTC. The chain links TRBV6-4 to TRBJ1-2; no clear D gene. Per germline, CDR1 MRHNA and CDR2 SNTAGT. The CDR3 extends over 12 amino acids. V was clipped by 3 bases and J by 5 bases, with 7 bases between them.

The genes are TRBV7-9 and TRBJ2-2, with D uncertain. The V gene's germline CDR1 is SEHNR and CDR2 FQNEAQ (reference sequence). The CDR3 extends over 15 amino acids. Between the trimmed V and J ends, which lost 6 bases and 4 bases, there was a span of 15 bases. CDR3 amino acids: CASRPRASGTGELFF. DNA of the CDR3: TGTGCCAGCAGGCCCCGGGCGTCAGGCACCGGGGAGCTGTTTTTT.